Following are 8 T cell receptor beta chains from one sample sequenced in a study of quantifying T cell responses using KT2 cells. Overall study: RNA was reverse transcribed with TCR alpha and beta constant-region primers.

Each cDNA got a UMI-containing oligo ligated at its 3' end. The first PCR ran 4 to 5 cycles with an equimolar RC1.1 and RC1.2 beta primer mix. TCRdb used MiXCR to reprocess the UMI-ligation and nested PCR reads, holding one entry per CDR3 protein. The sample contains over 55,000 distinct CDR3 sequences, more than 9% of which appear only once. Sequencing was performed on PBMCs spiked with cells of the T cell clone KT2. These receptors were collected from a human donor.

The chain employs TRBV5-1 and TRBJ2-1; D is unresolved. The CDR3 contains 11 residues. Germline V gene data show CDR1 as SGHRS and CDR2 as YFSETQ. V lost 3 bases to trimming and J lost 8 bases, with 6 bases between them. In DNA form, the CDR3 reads TGCGCCAGCAGCTCGACACATGAGCAGTTCTTC. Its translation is CASSSTHEQFF.

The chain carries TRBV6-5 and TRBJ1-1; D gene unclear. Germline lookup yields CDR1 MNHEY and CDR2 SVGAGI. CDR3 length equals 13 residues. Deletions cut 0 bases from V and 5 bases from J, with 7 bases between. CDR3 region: CASSYSGWTEAFF. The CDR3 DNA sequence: TGTGCCAGCAGTTACTCAGGGTGGACTGAAGCTTTCTTT.

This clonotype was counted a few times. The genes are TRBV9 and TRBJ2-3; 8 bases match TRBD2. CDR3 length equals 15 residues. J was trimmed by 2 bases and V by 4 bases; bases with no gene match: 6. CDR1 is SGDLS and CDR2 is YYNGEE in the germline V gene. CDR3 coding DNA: TGTGCCAGCAGCCCACGGGAGGGAGTCACAGATACGCAGTATTTT. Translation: CASSPREGVTDTQYF.

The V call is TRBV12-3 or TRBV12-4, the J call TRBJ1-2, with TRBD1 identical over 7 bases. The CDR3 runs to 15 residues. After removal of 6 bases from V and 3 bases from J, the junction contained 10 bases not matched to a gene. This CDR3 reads CASRKTGEGDYGYTF. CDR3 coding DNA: TGTGCCAGCAGAAAAACAGGGGAGGGTGACTATGGCTACACCTTC.

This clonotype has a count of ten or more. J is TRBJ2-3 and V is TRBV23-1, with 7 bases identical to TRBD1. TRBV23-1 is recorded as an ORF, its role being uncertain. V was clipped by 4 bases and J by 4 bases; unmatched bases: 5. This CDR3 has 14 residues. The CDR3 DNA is TGCGCCAGCAGTCCGCGACAGGGTGCAGATACGCAGTATTTT. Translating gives CASSPRQGADTQYF.

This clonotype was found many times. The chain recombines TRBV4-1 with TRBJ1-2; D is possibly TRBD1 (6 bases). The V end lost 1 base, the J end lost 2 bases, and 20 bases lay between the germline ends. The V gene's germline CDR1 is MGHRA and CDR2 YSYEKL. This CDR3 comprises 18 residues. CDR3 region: CASSQGRDKRDFNYGYTF. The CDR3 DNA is TGCGCCAGCAGCCAAGGCCGGGACAAGAGGGATTTCAACTATGGCTACACCTTC.

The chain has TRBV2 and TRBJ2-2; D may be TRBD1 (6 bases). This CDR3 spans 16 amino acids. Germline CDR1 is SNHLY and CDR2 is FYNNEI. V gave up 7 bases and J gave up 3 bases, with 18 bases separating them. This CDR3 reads CASMSGWGLDTGELFF. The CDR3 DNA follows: TGTGCCAGCATGTCTGGATGGGGGCTCGACACCGGGGAGCTGTTTTTT.

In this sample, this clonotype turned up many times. CDR3 in DNA: TGTGCCAGCAGCCCAGGGGGCTTCAACGAGCAGTACTTC. Amino acid sequence: CASSPGGFNEQYF. The rearrangement joins TRBV7-9 to TRBJ2-7; 8 nucleotides line up with TRBD1. The CDR3 totals 13 residues. Germline CDR1 is SEHNR and CDR2 is FQNEAQ (reference sequence). V was pared by 5 bases and J by 5 bases, with 5 bases of the junction left unmatched. The entire variable domain, with the rest obtained from reference TRBV7-9 and TRBJ2-7, is as follows: DTGVSQNPRHKITKRGQNVTFRCDPISEHNRLYWYRQTLGQGPEFLTYFQNEAQLEKSRLLSDRFSAERPKGSFSTLEIQRTEQGDSAMYLCASSPGGFNEQYFGPGTRLTVT.